This T cell receptor beta chain was sequenced in a study of molecular identifiers for immune sequencing clone quantification. Overall study context: The replicates split RNA from roughly 20,000 or 100,000 naive CD8 cells five ways and sequenced four.

Study-wide findings and caveats: In cases of identical TCR molecules sharing a barcode, highly expanded clone sizes could be underestimated. In CMV-specific effectors, clones above 20 copies held over 97% of molecules; naive, under 1%.

TCRdb redid the calling of the PCR reads with MiXCR, one entry per CDR3 protein. In the table there are about 630,000 distinct CDR3 sequences, around 25% of which are singletons. The CDR3 is made up of 11 amino acids. Germline loops: CDR1 LGHDT, CDR2 YNNKEL (reference sequence). The V end lost 6 bases, the J end lost 8 bases, and 10 bases lay between the germline ends. Using a CD8+CD4-CCR7+CD45RA+ phenotype, naive CD8 T cells were sorted. Only a few counts were recorded for this clonotype. Its antigen is not identified. The receptor was derived from a human donor in good health. Some libraries in this study had Jurkat cell RNA spiked in. This chain connects TRBV3-1 to TRBJ1-1, with no clear D. Source material: naive CD8+ T cells from blood, with Jurkat cell RNA spiked in. Regarding subset: FACS-sorted CD8+CD4-CCR7+CD45RA+ naive T cells. The CDR3 region has the DNA TGTGCCAGCAGGGGCGGGTACGAAGCTTTCTTT. Protein product: CASRGGYEAFF. The whole variable domain, filled in from reference TRBV3-1 and TRBJ1-1, reads DTAVSQTPKYLVTQMGNDKSIKCEQNLGHDTMYWYKQDSKKFLKIMFSYNNKELIINETVPNRFSPKSPDKAHLNLHINSLELGDSAVYFCASRGGYEAFFGQGTRLTVV.